The clone carrying this T cell receptor beta chain occurred many times. V was shortened by 2 bases and J by 6 bases, with 13 bases between the two germline ends. The CDR3 has 14 residues. Germline V gene data show CDR1 as MNHEY and CDR2 as SVGEGT. Each person with ophthalmopathy scored at least 3 on the Clinical Activity Score, reached NOSPECS grade 4 or higher, and had been ill under 3 months. Patients were excluded because of uncontrolled infection, other autoimmune disease, pregnancy or lactation. The PBMCs had their origin in approximately 10 ml of fresh peripheral blood. There were TCR beta CDR3 regions amplified from RNA transcripts. TCR CDR3 regions were first amplified by RT-PCR with HTBI primers. MiXCR was run by TCRdb on the multiplex PCR reads, yielding one entry per CDR3 protein. The data contain fewer than 700,000 distinct CDR3 sequences, 17% of them singletons. The sample belongs to a study of T cells in Graves' hyperthyroidism and ophthalmopathy.

The chain carries TRBV6-2 or TRBV6-3 and TRBJ1-2, with D perhaps matching TRBD1 (5 bases). The sequenced sample consisted of blood. This TCR was recovered from a woman aged 18-30 years with Graves' ophthalmopathy. The CDR3 DNA follows: TGTGCCAGCAGTTACAGGGGCGCGGGGAATGGCTACACCTTC. The encoded protein is CASSYRGAGNGYTF.